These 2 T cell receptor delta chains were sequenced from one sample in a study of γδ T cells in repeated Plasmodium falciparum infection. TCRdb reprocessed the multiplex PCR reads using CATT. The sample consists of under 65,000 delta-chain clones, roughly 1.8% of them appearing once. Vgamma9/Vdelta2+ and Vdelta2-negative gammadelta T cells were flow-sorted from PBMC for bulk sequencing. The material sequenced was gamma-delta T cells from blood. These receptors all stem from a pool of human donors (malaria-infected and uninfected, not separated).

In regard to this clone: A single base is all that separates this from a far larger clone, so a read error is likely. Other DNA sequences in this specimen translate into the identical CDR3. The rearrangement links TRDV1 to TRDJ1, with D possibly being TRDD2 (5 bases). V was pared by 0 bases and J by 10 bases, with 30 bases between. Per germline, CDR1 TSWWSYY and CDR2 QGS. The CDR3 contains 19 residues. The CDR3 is CALGELPPSLMLPERGLIF. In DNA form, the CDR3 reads TGTGCTCTTGGGGAACTCCCTCCCTCCCTCATGCTTCCCGAGAGGGGACTCATCTTT.

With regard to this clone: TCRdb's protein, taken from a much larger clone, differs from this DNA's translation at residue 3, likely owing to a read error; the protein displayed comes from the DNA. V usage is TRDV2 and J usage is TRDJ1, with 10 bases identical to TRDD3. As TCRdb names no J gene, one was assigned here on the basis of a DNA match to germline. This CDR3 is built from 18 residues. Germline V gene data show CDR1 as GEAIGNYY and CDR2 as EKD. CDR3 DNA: TGTGCCCGTGACACCTCCTACTGGGGGATCCCGCACACCGATAAACTCATCTTT. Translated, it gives CARDTSYWGIPHTDKLIF.